This section outlines one T cell receptor beta chain sequence together with its context. Antigen unknown. The V gene's germline CDR1 is SGDLS and CDR2 YYNGEE. The CDR3 consists of 15 residues. Trimming took 4 bases from V and 3 from J, leaving 16 bases between them. Both subsets, CD45RA+ naive and CD45RA-negative memory, were split from the CD4+ cells. These data belong to a study of shared clonotypes between healthy human individuals. Original processing notes: With immunoSEQ giving junction-only sequences and no quality scores, filtering differed. Method: immunoSEQ multiplex PCR; TCRdb's copy keeps in-frame clones and lacks some. Clonal size and the V and J genes are those of that table, whereas D and trimming came from the DNA. The table includes around 2,000,000 clones, roughly 95% detected once. General study results and limits: Generally, naive subsets came out with larger estimated richness than memory subsets.

The chain joins TRBV9 to TRBJ1-2; D might be TRBD1 (5 bases). This TCR was recovered from a man younger than 30 in good health. Sequences were obtained from naive CD4+ T cells sorted from blood. Subset meaning: CD45RA+ positively selected. This CDR3 is CASSPIAGVDYGYTF. CDR3 in DNA: TGTGCCAGCAGCCCCATTGCGGGGGTCGACTATGGCTACACCTTC.